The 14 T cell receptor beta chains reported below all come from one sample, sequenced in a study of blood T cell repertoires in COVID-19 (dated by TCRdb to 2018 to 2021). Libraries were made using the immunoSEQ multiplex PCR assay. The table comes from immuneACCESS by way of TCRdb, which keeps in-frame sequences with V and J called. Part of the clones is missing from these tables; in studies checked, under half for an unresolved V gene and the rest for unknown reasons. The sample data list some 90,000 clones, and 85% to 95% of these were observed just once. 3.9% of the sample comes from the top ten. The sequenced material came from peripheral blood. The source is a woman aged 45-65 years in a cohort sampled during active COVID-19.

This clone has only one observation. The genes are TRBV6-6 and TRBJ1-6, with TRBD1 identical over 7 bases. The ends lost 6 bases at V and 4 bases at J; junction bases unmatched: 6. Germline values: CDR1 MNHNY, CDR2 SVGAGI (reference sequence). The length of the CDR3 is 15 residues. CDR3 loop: CASRSRQGYNSPLHF. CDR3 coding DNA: TGTGCCAGCAGGAGCAGACAGGGATATAATTCACCCCTCCACTTT.

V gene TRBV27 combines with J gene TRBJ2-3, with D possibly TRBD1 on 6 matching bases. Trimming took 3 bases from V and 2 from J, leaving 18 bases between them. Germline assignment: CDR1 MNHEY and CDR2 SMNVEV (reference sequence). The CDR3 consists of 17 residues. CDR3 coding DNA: TGTGCCAGCAGTTTCCCTCCAGGGGACCGGCTCACAGATACGCAGTATTTT. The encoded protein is CASSFPPGDRLTDTQYF.

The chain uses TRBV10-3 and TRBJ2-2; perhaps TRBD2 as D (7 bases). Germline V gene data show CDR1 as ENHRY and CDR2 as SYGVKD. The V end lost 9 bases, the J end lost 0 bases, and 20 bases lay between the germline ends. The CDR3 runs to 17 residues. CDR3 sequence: CAISLTGGGANTGELFF. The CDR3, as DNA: TGTGCCATTTCTCTCACAGGCGGGGGCGCGAACACCGGGGAGCTGTTTTTT.

CDR3 residues: CASSGGVSGAYEQYF. The DNA of the CDR3 is TGTGCCAGCAGTGGAGGGGTTAGCGGGGCCTACGAGCAGTACTTC. The chain uses TRBV2 and TRBJ2-7, with 8 bases fitting TRBD2. This CDR3 contains 15 residues. Germline V gene sequence: CDR1 SNHLY, CDR2 FYNNEI. Trimming at V came to 4 bases and at J to 2 bases, leaving 7 bases not matched to a gene.

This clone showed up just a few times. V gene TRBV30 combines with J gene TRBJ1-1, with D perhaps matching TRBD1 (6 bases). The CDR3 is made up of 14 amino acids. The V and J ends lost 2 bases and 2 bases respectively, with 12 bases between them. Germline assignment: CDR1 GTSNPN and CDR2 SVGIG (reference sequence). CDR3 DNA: TGTGCCTGGAGTTGGGGGGGGGCCAACACTGAAGCTTTCTTT. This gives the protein CAWSWGGANTEAFF.

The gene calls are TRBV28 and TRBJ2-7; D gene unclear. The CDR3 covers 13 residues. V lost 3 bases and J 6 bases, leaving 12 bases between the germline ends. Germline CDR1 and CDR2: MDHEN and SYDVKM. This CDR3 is CASSFYSELEQYF. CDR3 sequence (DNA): TGTGCCAGCAGTTTTTACAGTGAGCTCGAGCAGTACTTC.

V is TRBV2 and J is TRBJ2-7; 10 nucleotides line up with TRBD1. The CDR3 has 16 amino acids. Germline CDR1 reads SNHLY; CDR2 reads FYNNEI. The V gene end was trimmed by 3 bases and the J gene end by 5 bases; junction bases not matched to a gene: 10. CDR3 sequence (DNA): TGTGCCAGCAGTGATCGGTGGGGGACAGGGGAGGACGAGCAGTACTTC. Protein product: CASSDRWGTGEDEQYF.

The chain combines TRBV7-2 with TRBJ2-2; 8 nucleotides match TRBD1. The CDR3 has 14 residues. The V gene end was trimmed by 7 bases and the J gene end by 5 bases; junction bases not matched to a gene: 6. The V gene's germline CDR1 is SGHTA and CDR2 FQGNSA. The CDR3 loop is CASTQGAWTGELFF. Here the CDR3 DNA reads TGTGCCAGCACCCAGGGGGCTTGGACCGGGGAGCTGTTTTTT.

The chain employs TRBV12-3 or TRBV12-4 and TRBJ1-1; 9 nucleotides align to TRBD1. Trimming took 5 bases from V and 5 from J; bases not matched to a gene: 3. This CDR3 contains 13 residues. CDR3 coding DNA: TGTGCCAGCAGTCCACAGGGGGCGACTGAAGCTTTCTTT. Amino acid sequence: CASSPQGATEAFF.

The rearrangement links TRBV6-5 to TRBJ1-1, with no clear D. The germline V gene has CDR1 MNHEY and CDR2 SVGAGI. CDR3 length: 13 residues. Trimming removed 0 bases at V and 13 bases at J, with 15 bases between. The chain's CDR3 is CASSYSGGSSGFF. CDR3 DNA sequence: TGTGCCAGCAGTTACTCGGGTGGAAGTAGCGGTTTCTTT.

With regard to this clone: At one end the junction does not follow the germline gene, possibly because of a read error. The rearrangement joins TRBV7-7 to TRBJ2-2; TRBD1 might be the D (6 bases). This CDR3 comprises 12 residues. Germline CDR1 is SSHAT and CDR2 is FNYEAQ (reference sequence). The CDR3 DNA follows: TGTGCTAGCAGCACAGGGACCGGGGAGCTGTTTTTT. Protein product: CASSTGTGELFF.

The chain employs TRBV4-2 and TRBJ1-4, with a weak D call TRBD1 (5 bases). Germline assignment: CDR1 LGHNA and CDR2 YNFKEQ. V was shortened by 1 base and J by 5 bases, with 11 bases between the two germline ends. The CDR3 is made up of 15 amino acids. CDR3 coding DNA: TGTGCCAGCAGCCAAGGAGGACAACAGAATGAAAAACTGTTTTTT. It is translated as CASSQGGQQNEKLFF.

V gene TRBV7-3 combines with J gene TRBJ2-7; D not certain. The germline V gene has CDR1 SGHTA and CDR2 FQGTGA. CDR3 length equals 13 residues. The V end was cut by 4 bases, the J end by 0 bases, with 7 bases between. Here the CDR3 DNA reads TGTGCCAGCAGCTCCGCGAGCTCCTACGAGCAGTACTTC. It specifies CASSSASSYEQYF.

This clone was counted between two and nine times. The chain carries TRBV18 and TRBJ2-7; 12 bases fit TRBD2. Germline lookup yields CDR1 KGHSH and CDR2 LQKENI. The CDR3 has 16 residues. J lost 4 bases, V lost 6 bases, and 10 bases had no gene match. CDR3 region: CASSPTGLAGSYEQYF. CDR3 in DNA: TGTGCCAGCTCGCCGACCGGACTAGCGGGATCTTACGAGCAGTACTTC.